These 12 T cell receptor beta chains share one sample of origin, sequenced in a study of T cell responses to AZD1222 COVID-19 vaccine. TCRdb's table, derived via immunoSEQ multiplex PCR, lists solely in-frame clones and lacks some. The sample shows some 72,000 clones, about 90% of them seen only once. Sequencing was performed on peripheral blood, taken on day 0 of MenACWY control vaccination. The receptors come from an adult in good health.

J is TRBJ2-4 and V is TRBV7-2, with D perhaps matching TRBD1 (5 bases). V was cut by 2 bases and J by 8 bases, with 10 bases left in between. The germline gives CDR1 SGHTA, CDR2 FQGNSA. CDR3 size: 13 residues. The CDR3 region is CASSLNQGDIQYF. CDR3 DNA: TGTGCCAGCAGCTTAAACCAGGGTGACATTCAGTACTTC. Drawing the rest from reference TRBV7-2 and TRBJ2-4, the complete variable domain is GAGVSQSPSNKVTEKGKDVELRCDPISGHTALYWYRQSLGQGLEFLIYFQGNSAPDKSGLPSDRFSAERTGGSVSTLTIQRTQQEDSAVYLCASSLNQGDIQYFGAGTRLSVL.

The rearrangement uses TRBV5-1 and TRBJ2-7, with unresolved D. The length of the CDR3 is 14 residues. The V gene lost 0 bases and the J gene lost 1 base, with 8 bases spanning the gap. The V gene's germline CDR1 is SGHRS and CDR2 YFSETQ. CDR3 coding DNA: TGCGCCAGCAGCTTGGTGCCGGGTTCCTACGAGCAGTACTTC. Translated: CASSLVPGSYEQYF.

The chain recombines TRBV3-1 (or the pseudogene TRBV3-2) with TRBJ1-3, with 12 nucleotides matching TRBD1. V shed 2 bases, J shed 2 bases, and the junction held 7 bases outside the gene matches. The CDR3 is 18 amino acids. Germline CDR1 and CDR2: LGHDT and YNNKEL (reference sequence). CDR3 in amino acids: CASSQSWDRGRAGNTIYF. CDR3 in DNA: TGTGCCAGCAGCCAATCCTGGGACAGGGGGCGCGCTGGAAACACCATATATTTT.

The chain joins TRBV5-6 to TRBJ1-4, with 9 bases matching TRBD1. CDR3 length: 17 residues. Germline V gene lookup returns CDR1 SGHDT and CDR2 YYEEEE. Unmatched junction bases numbered 10, after V lost 4 bases and J lost 3 bases. The CDR3 DNA is TGTGCCAGCAGCCCTACCGGGACAGGGTCATCTAATGAAAAACTGTTTTTT. It translates to CASSPTGTGSSNEKLFF.

CDR3 region: CAIGRGAYEKLFF. The CDR3, as DNA: TGTGCCATTGGCCGGGGGGCCTATGAAAAACTGTTTTTT. The J gene is TRBJ1-4, the V gene TRBV28, with D possibly TRBD1 on 6 matching bases. Germline CDR1 MDHEN, CDR2 SYDVKM. V lost 10 bases and J 6 bases, leaving 15 bases between the germline ends. The CDR3 contains 13 residues.

The V call is TRBV19, the J call TRBJ2-6; D remains ambiguous. V lost 3 bases, J lost 0 bases, and 15 bases lay in between. Germline-derived CDR1 and CDR2 are LNHDA and SQIVND (reference sequence). The CDR3 runs to 18 residues. CDR3 loop: CASSIKGVSPSGANVLTF. The CDR3, as DNA: TGTGCCAGTAGTATTAAAGGAGTCAGCCCCTCTGGGGCCAACGTCCTGACTTTC. The variable domain in full, completed from reference TRBV19 and TRBJ2-6, reads DGGITQSPKYLFRKEGQNVTLSCEQNLNHDAMYWYRQDPGQGLRLIYYSQIVNDFQKGDIAEGYSVSREKKESFPLTVTSAQKNPTAFYLCASSIKGVSPSGANVLTFGAGSRLTVL.

The chain has TRBV2 and TRBJ1-1; D ambiguous. V lost 6 bases and J lost 5, with 13 bases in between. The CDR3 sequence is 13 residues long. The germline V gene encodes CDR1 SNHLY and CDR2 FYNNEI. The DNA of the CDR3 is TGTGCCAGCAGGAAGGTCCCGGCGACTGAAGCTTTCTTT. It yields the protein CASRKVPATEAFF.

V and J are TRBV6-2 or TRBV6-3 and TRBJ1-5; the D gene is possibly TRBD1 (6 bases). The CDR3 sequence is 14 residues long. The germline V gene encodes CDR1 MNHEY and CDR2 SVGEGT. The V end lost 3 bases, the J end lost 4 bases, and 10 bases lay between the germline ends. The CDR3 DNA reads as TGTGCCAGCAGTTATACTACAGGGAATCAGCCCCAGCATTTT. Its protein product is CASSYTTGNQPQHF.

The chain employs TRBV3-1 (or the pseudogene TRBV3-2) and TRBJ2-3; 14 bases line up with TRBD2. The J segment lost 8 bases and the V segment lost 4 bases, leaving 5 bases of the junction unmatched. The CDR3 has 15 amino acids. Germline values: CDR1 LGHDT, CDR2 YNNKEL (reference sequence). CDR3: CASSPRLAGGGTQYF. For the CDR3, the DNA is TGTGCCAGCAGCCCGCGACTAGCGGGAGGGGGTACGCAGTATTTT.

For this clone: A read error may account for a junction end that differs from germline. This chain joins TRBV7-7 and TRBJ2-3; 11 bases fit TRBD2. The CDR3 length is 16 residues. From germline, CDR1 is SSHAT and CDR2 FNYEAQ (reference sequence). CDR3 in DNA: TGTGCTAGCAGCGCCACTAGCGGGAGAGGCACAGATACGCAGTATTTT. Translating it yields CASSATSGRGTDTQYF.

The chain is built from TRBV19 and TRBJ2-5; D may correspond to TRBD1 or TRBD2 (6 bases each). This CDR3 has 15 amino acids. Trimming left V 7 bases short and J 0 bases short, with 15 bases between. Germline CDR1 reads LNHDA; CDR2 reads SQIVND (reference sequence). The CDR3 DNA reads as TGTGCCAGTACCGGGCGGGACAAGTACCAAGAGACCCAGTACTTC. Translation: CASTGRDKYQETQYF.

The chain combines TRBV28 with TRBJ1-2, with 7 bases fitting TRBD1. Germline V lookup: CDR1 MDHEN, CDR2 SYDVKM. The CDR3 runs 16 residues. J was trimmed by 3 bases and V by 5 bases; bases with no gene match: 12. The CDR3 protein is CASSSWDRRRDYGYTF. As DNA, the CDR3 is TGTGCCAGCAGTAGTTGGGACAGACGTCGAGACTATGGCTACACCTTC.